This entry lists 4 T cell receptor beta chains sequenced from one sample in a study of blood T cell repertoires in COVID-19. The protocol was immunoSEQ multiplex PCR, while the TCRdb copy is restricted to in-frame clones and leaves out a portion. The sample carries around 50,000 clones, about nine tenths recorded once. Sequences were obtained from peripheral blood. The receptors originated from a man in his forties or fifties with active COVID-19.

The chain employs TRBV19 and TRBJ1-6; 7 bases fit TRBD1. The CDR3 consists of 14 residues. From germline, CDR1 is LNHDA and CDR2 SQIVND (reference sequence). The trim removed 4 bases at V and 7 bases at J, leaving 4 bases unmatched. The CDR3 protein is CASSNPGGNSPLHF. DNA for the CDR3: TGTGCCAGTAGTAACCCAGGGGGAAATTCACCCCTCCACTTT.

The CDR3 region has the DNA TGTGCCAGCAGCTTAGTAGGGACAGGGGGCGCAAACTATGGCTACACCTTC. It specifies CASSLVGTGGANYGYTF. This rearrangement joins TRBV7-2 to TRBJ1-2; 12 bases are a match to TRBD1. Germline assignment: CDR1 SGHTA and CDR2 FQGNSA. There are 17 residues in the CDR3. V gave up 1 base and J gave up 2 bases; unmatched junction bases: 5. The variable domain in full, with the rest retrieved from reference TRBV7-2 and TRBJ1-2, is GAGVSQSPSNKVTEKGKDVELRCDPISGHTALYWYRQSLGQGLEFLIYFQGNSAPDKSGLPSDRFSAERTGGSVSTLTIQRTQQEDSAVYLCASSLVGTGGANYGYTFGSGTRLTVV.

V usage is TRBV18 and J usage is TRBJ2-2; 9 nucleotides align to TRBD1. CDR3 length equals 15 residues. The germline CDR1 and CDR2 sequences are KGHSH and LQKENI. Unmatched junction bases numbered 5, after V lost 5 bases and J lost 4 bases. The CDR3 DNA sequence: TGTGCCAGCTCATCCCCGGGACAGGGCACCGGGGAGCTGTTTTTT. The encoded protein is CASSSPGQGTGELFF.

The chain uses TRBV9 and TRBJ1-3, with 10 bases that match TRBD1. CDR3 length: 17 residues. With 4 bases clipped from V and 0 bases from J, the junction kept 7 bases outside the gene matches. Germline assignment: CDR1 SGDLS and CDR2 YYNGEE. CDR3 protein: CASSTWDRGNSGNTIYF. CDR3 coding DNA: TGTGCCAGCAGCACATGGGACAGGGGAAACTCTGGAAACACCATATATTTT.